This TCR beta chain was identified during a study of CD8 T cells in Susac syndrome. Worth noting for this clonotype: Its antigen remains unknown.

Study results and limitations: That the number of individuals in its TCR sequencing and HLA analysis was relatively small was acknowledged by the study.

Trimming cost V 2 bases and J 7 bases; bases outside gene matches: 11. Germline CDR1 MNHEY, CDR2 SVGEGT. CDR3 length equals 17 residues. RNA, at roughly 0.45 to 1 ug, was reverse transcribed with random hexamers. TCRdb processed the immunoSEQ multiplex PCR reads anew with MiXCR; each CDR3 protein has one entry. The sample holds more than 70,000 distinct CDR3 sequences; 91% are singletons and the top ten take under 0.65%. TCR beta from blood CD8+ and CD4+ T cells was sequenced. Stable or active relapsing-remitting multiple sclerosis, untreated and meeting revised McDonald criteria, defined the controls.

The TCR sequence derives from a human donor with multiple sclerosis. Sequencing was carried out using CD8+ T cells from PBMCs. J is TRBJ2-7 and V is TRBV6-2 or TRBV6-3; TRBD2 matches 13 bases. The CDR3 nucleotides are TGTGCCAGCAGTTACCCCGGACTAGCGGGAGCCCCCCGGGAGCAGTACTTC. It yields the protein CASSYPGLAGAPREQYF.